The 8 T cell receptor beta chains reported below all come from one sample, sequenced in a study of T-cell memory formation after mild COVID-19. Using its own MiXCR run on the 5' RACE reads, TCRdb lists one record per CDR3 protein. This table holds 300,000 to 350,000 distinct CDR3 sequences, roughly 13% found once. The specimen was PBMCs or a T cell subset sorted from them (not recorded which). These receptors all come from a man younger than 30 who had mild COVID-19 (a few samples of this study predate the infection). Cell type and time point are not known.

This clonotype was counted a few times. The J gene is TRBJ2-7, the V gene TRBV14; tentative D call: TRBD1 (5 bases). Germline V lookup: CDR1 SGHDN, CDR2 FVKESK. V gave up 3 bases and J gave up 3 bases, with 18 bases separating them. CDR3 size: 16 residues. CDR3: CASSHYARLGHYEQYF. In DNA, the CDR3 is TGTGCCAGCAGCCACTACGCGAGGCTGGGGCACTACGAGCAGTACTTC. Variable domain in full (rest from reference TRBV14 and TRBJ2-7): EAGVTQFPSHSVIEKGQTVTLRCDPISGHDNLYWYRRVMGKEIKFLLHFVKESKQDESGMPNNRFLAERTGGTYSTLKVQPAELEDSGVYFCASSHYARLGHYEQYFGPGTRLTVT.

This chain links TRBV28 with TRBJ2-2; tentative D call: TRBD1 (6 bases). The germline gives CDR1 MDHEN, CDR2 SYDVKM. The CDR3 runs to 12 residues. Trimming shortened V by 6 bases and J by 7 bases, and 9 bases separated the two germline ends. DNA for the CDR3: TGTGCCAGCAGGCCGGGACACGGGGAGCTGTTTTTT. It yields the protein CASRPGHGELFF.

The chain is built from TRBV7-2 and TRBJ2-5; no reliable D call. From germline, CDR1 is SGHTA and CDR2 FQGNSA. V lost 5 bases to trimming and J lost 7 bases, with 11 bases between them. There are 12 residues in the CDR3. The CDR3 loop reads CASSARSWTQYF. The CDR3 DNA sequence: TGTGCCAGCAGCGCGAGATCGTGGACCCAGTACTTC.

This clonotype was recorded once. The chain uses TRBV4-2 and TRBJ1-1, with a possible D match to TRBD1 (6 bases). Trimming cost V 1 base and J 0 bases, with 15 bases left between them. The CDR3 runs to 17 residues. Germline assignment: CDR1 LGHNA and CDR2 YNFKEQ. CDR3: CASSQVGGGSMNTEAFF. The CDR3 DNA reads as TGTGCCAGCAGCCAAGTCGGGGGCGGAAGCATGAACACTGAAGCTTTCTTT.

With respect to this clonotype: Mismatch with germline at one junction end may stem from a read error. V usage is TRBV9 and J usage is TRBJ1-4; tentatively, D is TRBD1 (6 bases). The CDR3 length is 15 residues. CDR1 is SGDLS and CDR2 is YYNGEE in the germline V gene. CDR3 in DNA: TGTGCCAGCATCGTAGACCGGGGGCGTAGTGAAAAACTGTTTTTT. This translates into CASIVDRGRSEKLFF.

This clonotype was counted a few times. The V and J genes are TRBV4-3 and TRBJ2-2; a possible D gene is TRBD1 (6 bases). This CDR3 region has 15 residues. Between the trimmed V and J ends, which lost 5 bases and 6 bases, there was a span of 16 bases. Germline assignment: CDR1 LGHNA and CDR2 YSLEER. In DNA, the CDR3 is TGCGCCAGCAGCGCACCAGGGGACCTCGCCGGGGAGCTGTTTTTT. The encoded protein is CASSAPGDLAGELFF.

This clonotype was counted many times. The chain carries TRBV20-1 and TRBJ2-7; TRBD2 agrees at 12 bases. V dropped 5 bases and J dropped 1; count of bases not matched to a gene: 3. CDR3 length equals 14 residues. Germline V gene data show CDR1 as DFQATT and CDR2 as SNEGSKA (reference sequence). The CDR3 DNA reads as TGCAGTGCTCTAGCGGGGGGGCTTTCCTACGAGCAGTACGTC. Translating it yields CSALAGGLSYEQYV.

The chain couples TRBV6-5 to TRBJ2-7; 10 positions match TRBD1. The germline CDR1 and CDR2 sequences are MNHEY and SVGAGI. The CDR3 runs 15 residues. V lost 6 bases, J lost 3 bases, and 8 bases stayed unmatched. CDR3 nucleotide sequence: TGTGCCAGCAGAACCGGGACAGGGGTCGTCTACGAGCAGTACTTC. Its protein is CASRTGTGVVYEQYF.